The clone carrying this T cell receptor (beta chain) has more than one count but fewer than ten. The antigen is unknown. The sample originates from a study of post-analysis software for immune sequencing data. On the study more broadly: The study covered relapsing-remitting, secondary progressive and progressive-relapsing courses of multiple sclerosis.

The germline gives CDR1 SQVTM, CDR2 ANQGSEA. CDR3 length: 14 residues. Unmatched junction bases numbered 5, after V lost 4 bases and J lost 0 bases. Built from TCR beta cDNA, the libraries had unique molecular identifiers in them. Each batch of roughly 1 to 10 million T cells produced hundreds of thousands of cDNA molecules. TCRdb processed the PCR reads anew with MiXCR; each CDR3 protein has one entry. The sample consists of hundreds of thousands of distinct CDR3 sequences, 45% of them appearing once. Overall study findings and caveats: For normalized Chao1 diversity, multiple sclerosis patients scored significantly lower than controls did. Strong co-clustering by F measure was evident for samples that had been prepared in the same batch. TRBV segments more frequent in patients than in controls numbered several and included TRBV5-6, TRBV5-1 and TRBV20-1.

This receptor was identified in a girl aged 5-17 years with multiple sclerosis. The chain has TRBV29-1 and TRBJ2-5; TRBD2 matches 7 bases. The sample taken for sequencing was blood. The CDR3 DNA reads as TGCAGCGTTGGTGGGACTACAAACCAAGAGACCCAGTACTTC. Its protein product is CSVGGTTNQETQYF.